The 23 T cell receptor beta chains reported below all come from one sample, sequenced in a study of T cell changes during pregnancy in multiple sclerosis. Assay used: immunoSEQ multiplex PCR; TCRdb lists only in-frame clones, some missing. The sample holds more than 65,000 clones, around 85% seen once. The source material was peripheral blood, sampled before pregnancy. The source is a female donor with multiple sclerosis, enrolled in a pregnancy study.

This clone was seen a single time. The V call is TRBV7-9, the J call TRBJ2-5, with D hard to call. The CDR3 is 11 residues long. Germline V gives CDR1 SEHNR, CDR2 FQNEAQ (reference sequence). With 6 bases removed from V and 2 bases from J, the gap between germline ends came to 4 bases. CDR3 protein: CASRQQETQYF. The DNA for the CDR3 is TGTGCCAGCAGGCAGCAAGAGACCCAGTACTTC.

This clone was picked up one time. The gene calls are TRBV10-3 and TRBJ1-5; 7 bases agree with TRBD1. Germline trimming cut 4 bases from V and 1 base from J; bases unmatched to any gene: 10. The CDR3 is 17 amino acids. The germline V gene encodes CDR1 ENHRY and CDR2 SYGVKD. DNA for the CDR3: TGTGCCATCAGTGGTTCGACACAGGGGAACAGCAATCAGCCCCAGCATTTT. This codes for CAISGSTQGNSNQPQHF.

This chain joins TRBV20-1 and TRBJ1-2, with D unclear. Trimming removed 7 bases from V and 6 bases from J, with 12 bases in between. Per germline, CDR1 DFQATT and CDR2 SNEGSKA (reference sequence). The CDR3 length is 11 residues. The CDR3 bases are TGCAGTGTTAGGCGGAAAAATGGCTACACCTTC. This encodes CSVRRKNGYTF.

This chain uses TRBV5-4 with TRBJ1-2; 9 bases are shared with TRBD1. The CDR3 consists of 18 residues. Germline trimming cut 2 bases from V and 1 base from J; bases unmatched to any gene: 12. In germline, CDR1 is SGHNT, CDR2 YYREEE (reference sequence). CDR3: CASSFLTLQGAGNYGYTF. The CDR3 nucleotides are TGTGCCAGCAGCTTTTTAACCTTACAGGGGGCTGGTAACTATGGCTACACCTTC.

The chain has TRBV2 and TRBJ2-7, with D maybe TRBD1 (6 bases). CDR1 and CDR2 from the germline V gene are SNHLY and FYNNEI. CDR3 size: 18 residues. Trimming removed 4 bases from V and 0 bases from J, with 22 bases in between. CDR3 protein: CASSVWQGTLGSSYEQYF. CDR3 in DNA: TGTGCCAGCAGTGTTTGGCAGGGGACCCTTGGGAGCTCCTACGAGCAGTACTTC.

The sample holds a few counts of this clone. This chain joins TRBV19 and TRBJ1-1; tentative D call: TRBD1 (6 bases). From germline, CDR1 is LNHDA and CDR2 SQIVND (reference sequence). The CDR3 has 15 residues. V was pared by 4 bases and J by 1 base, with 13 bases between. The CDR3 loop is CASSRGGVRNTEAFF. In DNA, the CDR3 is TGTGCCAGTAGTAGAGGGGGGGTCCGGAACACTGAAGCTTTCTTT.

The J gene is TRBJ2-7, the V gene TRBV7-2; maybe TRBD2 (6 bases). The V gene lost 4 bases and the J gene lost 2 bases, with 15 bases spanning the gap. The CDR3 runs 15 residues. CDR1 and CDR2 (germline): SGHTA, FQGNSA. The CDR3 DNA follows: TGTGCCAGCAGCTCTCGGTGGGGGGTTACCTACGAGCAGTACTTC. Its protein is CASSSRWGVTYEQYF.

The rearrangement links TRBV9 to TRBJ1-1, with D hard to call. This CDR3 region has 13 residues. CDR1 is SGDLS, CDR2 YYNGEE, per germline. The V end lost 4 bases, the J end lost 2 bases, and 9 bases lay between the germline ends. CDR3 protein: CASSTSVNTEAFF. The DNA of the CDR3 is TGTGCCAGCAGCACAAGCGTAAACACTGAAGCTTTCTTT.

The chain carries TRBV6-5 and TRBJ1-6; unclear D gene. Germline assignment: CDR1 MNHEY and CDR2 SVGAGI. Trimming removed 0 bases at V and 5 bases at J, with 11 bases between. The length of the CDR3 is 16 residues. CDR3 protein: CASSYSMSVDNSPLHF. The CDR3 DNA is TGTGCCAGCAGTTACTCGATGTCAGTCGATAATTCACCCCTCCACTTT.

This sequence joins TRBV7-9 and TRBJ2-7; tentative D call: TRBD2 (7 bases). The V gene lost 5 bases and the J gene lost 6 bases, with 23 bases spanning the gap. The CDR3 has 16 amino acids. Germline loops: CDR1 SEHNR, CDR2 FQNEAQ (reference sequence). DNA of the CDR3: TGTGCCAGCAGCCTCCAGACAGGCAGCGGGGCCCGCGAGCAGTACTTC. Its protein product is CASSLQTGSGAREQYF.

The J gene is TRBJ2-2, the V gene TRBV7-3; TRBD2 might be the D (6 bases). The V end was cut by 0 bases, the J end by 7 bases, with 12 bases between. Germline V gene data show CDR1 as SGHTA and CDR2 as FQGTGA. The CDR3 consists of 15 residues. DNA for the CDR3: TGTGCCAGCAGCTTAACAAGTCAGGGAGGCGGGGAGCTGTTTTTT. It codes for CASSLTSQGGGELFF.

The chain uses TRBV5-1 and TRBJ1-1, with D perhaps matching TRBD1 (5 bases). Germline V gene sequence: CDR1 SGHRS, CDR2 YFSETQ. The CDR3 consists of 14 residues. V was cut by 4 bases and J by 0 bases, with 10 bases left in between. The CDR3: CASSRGWMNTEAFF. In DNA, the CDR3 is TGCGCCAGCAGCAGGGGTTGGATGAACACTGAAGCTTTCTTT.

The chain recombines TRBV10-2 with TRBJ1-2, with a tentative D call TRBD1 (6 bases). The germline V gene encodes CDR1 WSHSY and CDR2 SAAADI. The CDR3 has 14 amino acids. The V and J ends lost 6 bases and 0 bases respectively, with 11 bases between them. The CDR3 loop reads CASSLDSANYGYTF. The CDR3 DNA follows: TGCGCCAGCAGCCTGGACAGCGCTAACTATGGCTACACCTTC.

This chain links TRBV5-1 with TRBJ1-3; TRBD1 aligns across 7 bases. The germline gives CDR1 SGHRS, CDR2 YFSETQ. V shed 4 bases, J shed 2 bases, and the junction held 6 bases outside the gene matches. The CDR3 has 15 amino acids. The CDR3 DNA sequence: TGCGCCAGCAGCCCGAGTACAGGGGCTGGAAACACCATATATTTT. Protein: CASSPSTGAGNTIYF.

This clone has a handful of counts. The V gene is TRBV11-2, the J gene TRBJ1-1; 9 bases fit TRBD1. The V gene's germline CDR1 is SGHAT and CDR2 FQNNGV. The CDR3 spans 13 residues. The ends lost 7 bases at V and 5 bases at J; junction bases unmatched: 5. The CDR3 DNA sequence: TGTGCCAGCACCGACAGGGGGATAACTGAAGCTTTCTTT. Translated, it gives CASTDRGITEAFF.

The V and J genes are TRBV11-2 and TRBJ2-3, with D possibly matching TRBD2 (6 bases). The CDR3 loop spans 16 amino acids. Trimming pared 5 bases from V and 3 bases from J, leaving 18 bases between. Germline lookup yields CDR1 SGHAT and CDR2 FQNNGV. This CDR3 reads CASSQLASGGTDTQYF. The CDR3 region has the DNA TGTGCCAGCAGCCAACTAGCTTCTGGGGGGACAGATACGCAGTATTTT.

This chain links TRBV7-9 with TRBJ2-2; 10 bases map to TRBD2. The V and J ends lost 4 bases and 6 bases, in that order; junction bases with no gene match: 11. The germline V gene encodes CDR1 SEHNR and CDR2 FQNEAQ (reference sequence). This CDR3 is 17 amino acids long. The CDR3 is CASSSALEREGSGELFF. CDR3 nucleotides: TGTGCCAGCAGCTCCGCATTAGAGCGGGAGGGCTCCGGGGAGCTGTTTTTT.

This rearrangement joins TRBV7-2 to TRBJ1-4; the D is unclear. The germline gives CDR1 SGHTA, CDR2 FQGNSA. V gave up 6 bases and J gave up 7 bases, with 21 bases separating them. The CDR3 spans 16 residues. CDR3 bases: TGTGCCAGCAGTTCAAGTCGAGGAGGGATTGCTGAAAAACTGTTTTTT. It yields the protein CASSSSRGGIAEKLFF.

This chain connects TRBV7-9 to TRBJ2-7, with a possible D match to TRBD2 (6 bases). The V and J ends lost 5 bases and 0 bases respectively, with 8 bases between them. Germline V gene data show CDR1 as SEHNR and CDR2 as FQNEAQ (reference sequence). This CDR3 is built from 13 residues. The CDR3 loop reads CASSAAGSYEQYF. CDR3 bases: TGTGCCAGCAGCGCAGCGGGCTCCTACGAGCAGTACTTC.

The rearrangement joins TRBV14 to TRBJ1-5, with a possible D match to TRBD1 (6 bases). This CDR3 spans 16 amino acids. Germline lookup yields CDR1 SGHDN and CDR2 FVKESK. Trimming took off 0 bases at V and 5 bases at J, with 14 bases between the two ends. The CDR3 region has the DNA TGTGCCAGCAGCCAAGATGAACAGGGAAGCGATCAGCCCCAGCATTTT. This sequence encodes CASSQDEQGSDQPQHF.

The sample holds a few counts of this clone. V is TRBV6-1 and J is TRBJ1-2, with D unclear. In germline, CDR1 is MNHNS, CDR2 SASEGT. The length of the CDR3 is 15 residues. V lost 1 base and J 6 bases, leaving 15 bases between the germline ends. The CDR3 DNA sequence: TGTGCCAGCAGTGAAGACAGCTCCAGCTATCATGGCTACACCTTC. This encodes CASSEDSSSYHGYTF.

The chain uses TRBV18 and TRBJ2-7; D unresolved. Germline CDR1 is KGHSH and CDR2 is LQKENI. The CDR3 is 13 amino acids. Trimming pared 3 bases from V and 2 bases from J, leaving 8 bases between. The CDR3, as DNA: TGTGCCAGCTCACCGGGCGTAACCTACGAGCAGTACTTC. It translates to CASSPGVTYEQYF.

J is TRBJ1-6 and V is TRBV6-5, with D perhaps matching TRBD1 (6 bases). Germline V lookup: CDR1 MNHEY, CDR2 SVGAGI. Deletions cut 7 bases from V and 9 bases from J, with 13 bases between. The CDR3 runs to 13 residues. The CDR3 reads CASTGDYGSPLHF. DNA of the CDR3: TGTGCCAGCACAGGGGATTACGGTTCACCCCTCCACTTT.